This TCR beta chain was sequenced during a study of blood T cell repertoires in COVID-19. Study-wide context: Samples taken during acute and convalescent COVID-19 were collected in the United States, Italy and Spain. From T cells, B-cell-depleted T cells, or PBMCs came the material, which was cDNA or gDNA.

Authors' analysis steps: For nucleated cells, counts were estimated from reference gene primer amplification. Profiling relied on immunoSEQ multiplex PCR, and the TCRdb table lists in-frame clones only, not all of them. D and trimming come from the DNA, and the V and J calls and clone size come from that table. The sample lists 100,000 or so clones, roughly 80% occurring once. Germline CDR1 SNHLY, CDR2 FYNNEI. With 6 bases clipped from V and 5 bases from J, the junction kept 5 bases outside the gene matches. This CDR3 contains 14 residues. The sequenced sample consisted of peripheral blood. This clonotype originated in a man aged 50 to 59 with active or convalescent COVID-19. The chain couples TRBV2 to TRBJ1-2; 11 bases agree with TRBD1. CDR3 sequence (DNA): TGTGCCAGCAGGGCCGGGACAGGGGGTTATGGCTACACCTTC. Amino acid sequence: CASRAGTGGYGYTF.